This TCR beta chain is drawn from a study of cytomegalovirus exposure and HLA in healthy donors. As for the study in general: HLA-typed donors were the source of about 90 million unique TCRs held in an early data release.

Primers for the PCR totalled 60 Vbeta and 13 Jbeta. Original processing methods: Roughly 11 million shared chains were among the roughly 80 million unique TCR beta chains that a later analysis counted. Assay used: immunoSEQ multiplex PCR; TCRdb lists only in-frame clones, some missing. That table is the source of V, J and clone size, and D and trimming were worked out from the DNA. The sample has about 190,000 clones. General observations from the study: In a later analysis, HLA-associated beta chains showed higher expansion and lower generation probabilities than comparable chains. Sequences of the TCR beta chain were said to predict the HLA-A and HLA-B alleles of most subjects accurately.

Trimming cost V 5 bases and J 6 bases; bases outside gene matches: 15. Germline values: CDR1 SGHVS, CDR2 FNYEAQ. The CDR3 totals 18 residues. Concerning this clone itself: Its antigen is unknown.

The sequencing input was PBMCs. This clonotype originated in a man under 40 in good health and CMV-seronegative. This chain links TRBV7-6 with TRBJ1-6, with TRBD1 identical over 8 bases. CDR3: CASSRAGPGGAGNSPLHF. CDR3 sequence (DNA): TGTGCCAGCAGCCGCGCCGGGCCAGGGGGCGCGGGTAATTCACCCCTCCACTTT. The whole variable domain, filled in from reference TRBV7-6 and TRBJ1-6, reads GAGVSQSPRYKVTKRGQDVALRCDPISGHVSLYWYRQALGQGPEFLTYFNYEAQQDKSGLPNDRFSAERPEGSISTLTIQRTEQRDSAMYRCASSRAGPGGAGNSPLHFGNGTRLTVT.